The clone carrying this T cell receptor beta chain appeared a few times. Its specificity is unknown. This sample is part of a study of regulatory T cells in long-lasting Graves disease. Study-wide background: With positive TSH receptor antibodies and over 5 years of antithyroid drugs, Graves' disease was considered persistent.

As for time point: persistent/refractory GD, antithyroid drugs over 5 years with positive TRAb. There was RNA extracted from PBMCs, and the TCR library was made from it. Both iRepertoire HTBI primers and Arm-PCR of CDR3 regions were used to build the TCR beta libraries. Source study methods: Throughout the samples, researchers identified about 56 TRBV and approximately 13 TRBJ segments. TCRdb re-analysed the multiplex PCR reads in MiXCR, keeping a single row per CDR3 protein. TCRdb, not the original authors, processed these V and J calls. The repertoire holds approximately 500,000 distinct CDR3 sequences, 20% to 25% seen once, with roughly 7% in the top ten. Points from the study as a whole: Only a small sample size was used, which may have cut accuracy.

This TCR was recovered from a female donor with Graves disease. Material: peripheral blood mononuclear cells (PBMCs), obtained when the disease was refractory, from a patient treated with antithyroid drugs.

The CDR3 DNA reads as TGCAGCGTTGATCCAGCGGGGAACACCGGGGAGCTGTTTTTT. It is translated as CSVDPAGNTGELFF. The V and J genes are TRBV29-1 and TRBJ2-2; weak D call: TRBD2 (6 bases). This CDR3 is 14 amino acids long. The ends were cut back, 3 bases at V and 1 base at J, with 9 bases in the middle. The germline V gene has CDR1 SQVTM and CDR2 ANQGSEA.